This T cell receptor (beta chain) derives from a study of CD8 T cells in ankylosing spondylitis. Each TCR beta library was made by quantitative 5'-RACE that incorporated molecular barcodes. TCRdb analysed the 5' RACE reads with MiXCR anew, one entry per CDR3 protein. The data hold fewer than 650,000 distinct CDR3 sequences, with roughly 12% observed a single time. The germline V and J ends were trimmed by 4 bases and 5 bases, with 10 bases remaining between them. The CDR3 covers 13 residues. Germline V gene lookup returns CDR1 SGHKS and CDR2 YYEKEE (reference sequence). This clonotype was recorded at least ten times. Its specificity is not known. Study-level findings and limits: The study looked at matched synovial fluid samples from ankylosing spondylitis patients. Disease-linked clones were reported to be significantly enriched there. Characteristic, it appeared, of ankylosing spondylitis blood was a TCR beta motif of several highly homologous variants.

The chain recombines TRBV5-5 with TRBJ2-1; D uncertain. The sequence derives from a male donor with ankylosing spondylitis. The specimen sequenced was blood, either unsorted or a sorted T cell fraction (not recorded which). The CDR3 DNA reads TGTGCCAGCAGCACACAACTCGACAATGAGCAGTTCTTC. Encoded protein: CASSTQLDNEQFF.